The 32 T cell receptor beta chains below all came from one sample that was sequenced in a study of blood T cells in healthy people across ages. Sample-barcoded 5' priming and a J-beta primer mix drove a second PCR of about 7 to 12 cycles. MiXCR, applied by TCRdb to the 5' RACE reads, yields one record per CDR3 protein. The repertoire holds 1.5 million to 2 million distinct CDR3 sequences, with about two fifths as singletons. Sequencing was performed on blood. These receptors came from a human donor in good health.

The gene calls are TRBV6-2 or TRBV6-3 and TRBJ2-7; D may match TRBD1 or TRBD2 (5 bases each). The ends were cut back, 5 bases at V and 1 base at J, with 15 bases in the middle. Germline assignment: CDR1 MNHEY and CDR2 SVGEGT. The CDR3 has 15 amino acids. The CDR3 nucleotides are TGTGCCAGCAGTCGACACCGGGACGGATCCTACGAGCAGTACTTC. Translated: CASSRHRDGSYEQYF.

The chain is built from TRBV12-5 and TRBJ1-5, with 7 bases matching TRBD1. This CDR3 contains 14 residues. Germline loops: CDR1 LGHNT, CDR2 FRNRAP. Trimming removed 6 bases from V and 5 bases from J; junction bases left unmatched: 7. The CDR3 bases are TGTGCTAGTGGACGGACAGGTGAGGATCAGCCCCAGCATTTT. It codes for CASGRTGEDQPQHF. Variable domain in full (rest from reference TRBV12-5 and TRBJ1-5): DARVTQTPRHKVTEMGQEVTMRCQPILGHNTVFWYRQTMMQGLELLAYFRNRAPLDDSGMPKDRFSAEMPDATLATLKIQPSEPRDSAVYFCASGRTGEDQPQHFGDGTRLSIL.

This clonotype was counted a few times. CDR3 nucleotide sequence: TGTGCCAGCAGCACTCGGACAGGGCTGGATGAGCAGTTCTTC. It codes for CASSTRTGLDEQFF. The chain links TRBV7-2 to TRBJ2-1, with 8 bases lining up with TRBD1. The CDR3 covers 14 residues. The germline gives CDR1 SGHTA, CDR2 FQGNSA. Trimming at V came to 5 bases and at J to 8 bases, leaving 8 bases not matched to a gene.

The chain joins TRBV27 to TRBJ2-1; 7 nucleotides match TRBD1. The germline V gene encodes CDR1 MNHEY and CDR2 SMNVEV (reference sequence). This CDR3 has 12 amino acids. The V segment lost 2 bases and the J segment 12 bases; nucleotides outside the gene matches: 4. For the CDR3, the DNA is TGTGCCAGCAGTTTAATGACAGGGATGCAGTTCTTC. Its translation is CASSLMTGMQFF.

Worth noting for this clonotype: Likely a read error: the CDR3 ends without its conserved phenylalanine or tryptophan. The CDR3: CASSLERNYGYTC. The CDR3 bases are TGTGCCAGCAGTTTAGAGAGGAACTATGGCTACACCTGC. This chain joins TRBV12-3 or TRBV12-4 and TRBJ1-2; no firm D call. Deletions cut 1 base from V and 2 bases from J, with 5 bases between. This CDR3 is built from 13 residues.

CDR3 region: CASSPLSPGTTKETQYF. DNA of the CDR3: TGTGCCAGCAGTCCCCTCTCTCCCGGGACCACTAAAGAGACCCAGTACTTC. The chain employs TRBV6-1 and TRBJ2-5, with D perhaps TRBD1 or TRBD2 (5 bases each). The CDR3 is made up of 17 amino acids. Trimming stripped 5 bases from V and 3 bases from J, with 22 bases between. In germline, CDR1 is MNHNS, CDR2 SASEGT.

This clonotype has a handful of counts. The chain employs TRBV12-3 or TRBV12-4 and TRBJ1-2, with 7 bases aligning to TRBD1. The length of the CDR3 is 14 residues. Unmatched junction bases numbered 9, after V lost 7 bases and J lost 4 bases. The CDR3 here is CASTFGQVTYGYTF. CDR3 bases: TGTGCCAGCACCTTTGGACAGGTGACCTATGGCTACACCTTC.

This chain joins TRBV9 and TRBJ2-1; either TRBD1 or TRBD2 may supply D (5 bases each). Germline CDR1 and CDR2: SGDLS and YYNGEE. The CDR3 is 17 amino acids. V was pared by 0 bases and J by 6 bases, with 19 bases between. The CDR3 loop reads CASSVGPSQFGGNEQFF. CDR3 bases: TGTGCCAGCAGCGTAGGGCCGAGTCAGTTTGGGGGCAATGAGCAGTTCTTC.

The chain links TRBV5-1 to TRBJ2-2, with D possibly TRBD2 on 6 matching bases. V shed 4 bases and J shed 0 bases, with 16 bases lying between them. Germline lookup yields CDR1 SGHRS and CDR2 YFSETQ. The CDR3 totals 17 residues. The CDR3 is CASSGGIRGANTGELFF. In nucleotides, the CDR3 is TGCGCCAGCAGCGGGGGTATTCGCGGGGCGAACACCGGGGAGCTGTTTTTT.

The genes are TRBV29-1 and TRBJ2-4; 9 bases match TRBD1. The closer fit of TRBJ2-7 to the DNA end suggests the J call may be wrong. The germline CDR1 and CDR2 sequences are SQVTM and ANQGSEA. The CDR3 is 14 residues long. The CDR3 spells CSVGTGGSKYEQYF. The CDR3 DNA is TGCAGCGTAGGAACAGGGGGCTCGAAATACGAGCAGTACTTC.

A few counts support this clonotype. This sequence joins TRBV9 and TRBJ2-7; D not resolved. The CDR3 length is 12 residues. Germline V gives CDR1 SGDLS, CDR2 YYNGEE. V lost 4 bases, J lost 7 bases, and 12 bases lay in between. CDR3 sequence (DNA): TGTGCCAGCAGCCAGGCGACACCTGAGCAGTACTTC. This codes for CASSQATPEQYF.

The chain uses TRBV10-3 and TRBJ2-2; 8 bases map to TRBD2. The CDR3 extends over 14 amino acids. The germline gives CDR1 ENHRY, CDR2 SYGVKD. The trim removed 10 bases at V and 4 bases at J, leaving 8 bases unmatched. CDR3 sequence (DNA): TGTGCCACCGCCCCGGGGGGGAGCACCGGGGAGCTGTTTTTT. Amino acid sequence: CATAPGGSTGELFF.

The CDR3 reads CASSVGGEEETQYF. CDR3 bases: TGTGCCAGCAGTGTGGGAGGAGAGGAAGAGACCCAGTACTTC. The chain joins TRBV28 to TRBJ2-5, with D perhaps TRBD2 (6 bases). V was trimmed by 5 bases and J by 3 bases, leaving 13 bases between them. The V gene's germline CDR1 is MDHEN and CDR2 SYDVKM. This CDR3 comprises 14 residues.

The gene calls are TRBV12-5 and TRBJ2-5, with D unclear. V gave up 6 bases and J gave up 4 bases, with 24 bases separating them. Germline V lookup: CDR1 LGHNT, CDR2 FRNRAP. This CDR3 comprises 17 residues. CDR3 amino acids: CASGLILGGARRETQYF. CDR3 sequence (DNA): TGTGCTAGTGGCCTCATCCTCGGCGGCGCAAGACGAGAGACCCAGTACTTC.

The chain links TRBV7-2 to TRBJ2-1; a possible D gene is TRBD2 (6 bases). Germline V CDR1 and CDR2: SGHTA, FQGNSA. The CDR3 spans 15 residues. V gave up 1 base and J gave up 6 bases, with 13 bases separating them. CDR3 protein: CASSLGLELANEQFF. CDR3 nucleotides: TGTGCCAGCAGCTTAGGACTAGAGCTAGCCAATGAGCAGTTCTTC.

DNA for the CDR3: TGCAGTGCCCGTCAAGGCGGGGTTACCTACGAGCAGTACTTC. Translation gives CSARQGGVTYEQYF. The rearrangement uses TRBV20-1 and TRBJ2-7, with D possibly matching TRBD2 (6 bases). The germline gives CDR1 DFQATT, CDR2 SNEGSKA (reference sequence). The length of the CDR3 is 14 residues. V was cut by 6 bases and J by 2 bases, with 17 bases left in between.

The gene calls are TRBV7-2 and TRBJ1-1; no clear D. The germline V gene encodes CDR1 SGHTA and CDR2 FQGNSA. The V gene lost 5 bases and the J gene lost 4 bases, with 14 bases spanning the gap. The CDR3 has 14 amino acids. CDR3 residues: CASSPTGNPTEAFF. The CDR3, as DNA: TGTGCCAGCAGCCCCACTGGAAATCCCACTGAAGCTTTCTTT.

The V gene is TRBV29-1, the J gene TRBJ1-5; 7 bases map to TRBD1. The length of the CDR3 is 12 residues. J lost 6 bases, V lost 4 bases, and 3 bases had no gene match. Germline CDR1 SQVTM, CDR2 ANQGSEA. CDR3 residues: CSVGEGAQPQHF. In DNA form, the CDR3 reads TGCAGCGTTGGTGAGGGGGCTCAGCCCCAGCATTTT.

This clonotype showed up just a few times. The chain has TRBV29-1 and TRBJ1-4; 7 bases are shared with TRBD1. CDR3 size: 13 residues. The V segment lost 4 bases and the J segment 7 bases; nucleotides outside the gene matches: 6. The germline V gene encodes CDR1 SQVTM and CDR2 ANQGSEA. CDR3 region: CSVGQGVGEKLFF. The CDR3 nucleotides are TGCAGCGTTGGGCAGGGGGTTGGTGAAAAACTGTTTTTT.

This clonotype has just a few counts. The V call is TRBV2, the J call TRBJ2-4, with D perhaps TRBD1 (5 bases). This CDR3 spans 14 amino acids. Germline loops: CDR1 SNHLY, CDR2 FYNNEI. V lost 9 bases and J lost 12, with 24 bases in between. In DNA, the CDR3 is TGTGCCAGAGGACACCTCTACCGGGCCCCAGATCAGTACTTC. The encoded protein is CARGHLYRAPDQYF.

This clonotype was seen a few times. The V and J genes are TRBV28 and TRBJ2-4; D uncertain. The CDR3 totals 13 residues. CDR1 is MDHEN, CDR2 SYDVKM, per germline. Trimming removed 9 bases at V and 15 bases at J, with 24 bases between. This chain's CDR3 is CASSPPASYERYF. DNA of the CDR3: TGTGCCAGTTCTCCTCCTGCAAGCTACGAGCGGTACTTC.

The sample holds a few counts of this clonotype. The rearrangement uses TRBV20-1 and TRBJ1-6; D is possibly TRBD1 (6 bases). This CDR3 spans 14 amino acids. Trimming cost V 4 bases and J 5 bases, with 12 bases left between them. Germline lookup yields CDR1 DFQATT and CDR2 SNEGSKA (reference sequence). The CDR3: CSAIRTANNSPLHF. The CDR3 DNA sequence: TGCAGTGCTATCAGGACAGCTAATAATTCACCCCTCCACTTT.

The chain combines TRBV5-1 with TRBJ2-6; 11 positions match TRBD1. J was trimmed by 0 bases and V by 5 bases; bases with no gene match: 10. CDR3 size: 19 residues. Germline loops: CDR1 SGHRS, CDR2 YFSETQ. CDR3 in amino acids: CASRLIPGQGDSGANVLTF. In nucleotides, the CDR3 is TGCGCCAGCAGGTTAATACCGGGACAGGGGGACTCTGGGGCCAACGTCCTGACTTTC.

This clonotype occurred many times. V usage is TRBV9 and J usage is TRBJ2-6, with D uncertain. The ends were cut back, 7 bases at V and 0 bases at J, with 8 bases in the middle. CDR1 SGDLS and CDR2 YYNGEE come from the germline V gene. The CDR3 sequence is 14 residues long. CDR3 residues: CASSGPSGANVLTF. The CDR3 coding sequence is TGTGCCAGCTCCGGGCCCTCTGGGGCCAACGTCCTGACTTTC.

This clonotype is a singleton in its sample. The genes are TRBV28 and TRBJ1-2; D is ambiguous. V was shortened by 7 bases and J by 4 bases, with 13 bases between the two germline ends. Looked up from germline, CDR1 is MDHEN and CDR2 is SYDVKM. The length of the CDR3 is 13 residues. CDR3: CASKVPGTYGYTF. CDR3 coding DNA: TGTGCCAGCAAGGTTCCCGGAACCTATGGCTACACCTTC.

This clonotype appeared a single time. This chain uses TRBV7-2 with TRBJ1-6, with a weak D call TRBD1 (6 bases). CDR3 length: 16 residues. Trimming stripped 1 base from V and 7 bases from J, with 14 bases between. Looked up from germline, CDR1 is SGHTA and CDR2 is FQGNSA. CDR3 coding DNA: TGTGCCAGCAGCTTAGATGGGGGGGCAGGGAATTCACCCCTCCACTTT. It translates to CASSLDGGAGNSPLHF.

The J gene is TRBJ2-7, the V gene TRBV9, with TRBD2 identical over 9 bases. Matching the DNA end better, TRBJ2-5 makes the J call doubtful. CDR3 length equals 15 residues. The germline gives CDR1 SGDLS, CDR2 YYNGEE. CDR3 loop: CASSVGGGADETQYF. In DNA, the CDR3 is TGTGCCAGCAGCGTCGGCGGGGGGGCCGATGAGACCCAGTACTTC.

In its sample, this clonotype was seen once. CDR3 loop: CASSSDWVLYGYTF. The CDR3 DNA follows: TGTGCCAGCAGCTCCGACTGGGTGCTCTATGGCTACACCTTC. The chain joins TRBV7-2 to TRBJ1-2; no reliable D call. Germline assignment: CDR1 SGHTA and CDR2 FQGNSA. The V and J ends lost 4 bases and 4 bases respectively, with 13 bases between them. There are 14 residues in the CDR3.

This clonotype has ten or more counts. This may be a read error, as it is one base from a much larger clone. Here the CDR3 DNA reads TGTGCCAGCAGCCAATCTCGGGACGGAGACATTCAGTACTTC. Translated: CASSQSRDGDIQYF. V is TRBV4-2 and J is TRBJ2-4; D may match TRBD1 or TRBD2 (5 bases each). CDR1 and CDR2 from the germline V gene are LGHNA and YNFKEQ. V lost 2 bases to trimming and J lost 8 bases, with 13 bases between them. CDR3 length: 14 residues.

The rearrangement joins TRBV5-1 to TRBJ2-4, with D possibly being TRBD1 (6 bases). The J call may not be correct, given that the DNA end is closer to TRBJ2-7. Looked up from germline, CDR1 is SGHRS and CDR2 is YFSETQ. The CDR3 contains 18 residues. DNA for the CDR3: TGCGCCAGCAGCTTGGCCTATCCTCGGACAGCCTGGGGATACGAGCAGTACTTC. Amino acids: CASSLAYPRTAWGYEQYF.

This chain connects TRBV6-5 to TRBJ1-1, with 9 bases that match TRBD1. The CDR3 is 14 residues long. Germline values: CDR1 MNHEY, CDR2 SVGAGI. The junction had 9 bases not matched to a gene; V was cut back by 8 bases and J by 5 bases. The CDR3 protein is CASGRTGATTEAFF. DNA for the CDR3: TGTGCCAGCGGTCGGACAGGGGCAACGACTGAAGCTTTCTTT.

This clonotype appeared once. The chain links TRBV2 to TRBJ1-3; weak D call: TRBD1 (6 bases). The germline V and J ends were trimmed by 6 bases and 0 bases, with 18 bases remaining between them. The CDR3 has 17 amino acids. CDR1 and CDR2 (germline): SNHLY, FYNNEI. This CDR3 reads CASRRTELGLSGNTIYF. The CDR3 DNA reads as TGTGCCAGCAGACGGACAGAGCTGGGACTCTCTGGAAACACCATATATTTT.